The sequence of this T cell receptor beta chain was determined in a study of blood T cell repertoires in COVID-19. Study-wide background: Acute and convalescent COVID-19 specimens originated in the United States, Italy and Spain. Nucleic acid was either cDNA or gDNA, and it came from T cells, B-cell-depleted T cells, or PBMCs.

Germline lookup yields CDR1 SGHVS and CDR2 FNYEAQ. V was clipped by 4 bases and J by 10 bases; unmatched bases: 7. The CDR3 spans 14 residues. In the source study's methods: Amplified reference gene primers provided the basis for estimating nucleated cell counts. The protocol was immunoSEQ multiplex PCR, while the TCRdb copy is restricted to in-frame clones and leaves out a portion. That table gives V, J and clone size, and the DNA gave D and trimming. The sample lists about 120,000 clones; approximately 82% were seen once. This receptor was taken from a man between 65 and 85 years old with active or convalescent COVID-19. The sequenced sample consisted of peripheral blood. V gene TRBV7-6 combines with J gene TRBJ1-6; 7 bases fit TRBD1. This CDR3 reads CASSSRDSGSPLHF. The CDR3 coding sequence is TGTGCCAGCAGCTCACGGGACAGCGGGTCACCCCTCCACTTT.